This passage covers 8 T cell receptor beta chains from one sample sequenced in a study of T cell clones after liver transplantation. Sequencing was performed with immunoSEQ multiplex PCR; in TCRdb, only in-frame clones are kept and a portion is missing. The sample comprises fewer than 25,000 clones, approximately 94% of which are singletons, and around 25% rests with the top ten. This sample comprised CD8+ T cells from blood, obtained approximately 25 months after liver transplant. These receptors all come from a human patient who received a liver transplant. A share of the T cells may be of graft donor origin.

CDR3 nucleotide sequence: TGTGCCAGCAGCTTACTGATACAGGGCTACGAGCAGTACTTC. It is translated as CASSLLIQGYEQYF. This chain links TRBV7-9 with TRBJ2-7; perhaps TRBD1 as D (6 bases). Between the trimmed V and J ends, which lost 2 bases and 3 bases, there was a span of 11 bases. Germline V CDR1 and CDR2: SEHNR, FQNEAQ (reference sequence). The CDR3 runs 14 residues. The full variable domain, in which reference TRBV7-9 and TRBJ2-7 provide the parts outside the CDR3, is DTGVSQNPRHKITKRGQNVTFRCDPISEHNRLYWYRQTLGQGPEFLTYFQNEAQLEKSRLLSDRFSAERPKGSFSTLEIQRTEQGDSAMYLCASSLLIQGYEQYFGPGTRLTVT.

The gene calls are TRBV9 and TRBJ2-1; D remains ambiguous. Germline assignment: CDR1 SGDLS and CDR2 YYNGEE. The CDR3 sequence is 14 residues long. V was cut by 3 bases and J by 5 bases, with 12 bases left in between. DNA of the CDR3: TGTGCCAGCAGCGCGTTCAAGGCCGACAATGAGCAGTTCTTC. Protein: CASSAFKADNEQFF. The full variable domain, rest sourced from reference TRBV9 and TRBJ2-1, is DSGVTQTPKHLITATGQRVTLRCSPRSGDLSVYWYQQSLDQGLQFLIQYYNGEERAKGNILERFSAQQFPDLHSELNLSSLELGDSALYFCASSAFKADNEQFFGPGTRLTVL.

The chain is built from TRBV27 and TRBJ2-1; TRBD1 might be the D (7 bases). V was pared by 5 bases and J by 8 bases, with 22 bases between. This CDR3 spans 16 amino acids. Germline V gene data show CDR1 as MNHEY and CDR2 as SMNVEV (reference sequence). CDR3 coding DNA: TGTGCCAGCAGTCACTTAGCCGGGAGCCAGGGGGATGAGCAGTTCTTC. This encodes CASSHLAGSQGDEQFF.

The J gene is TRBJ2-3, the V gene TRBV27; D unresolved. Germline values: CDR1 MNHEY, CDR2 SMNVEV (reference sequence). The CDR3 sequence is 13 residues long. Trimming took off 10 bases at V and 0 bases at J, with 11 bases between the two ends. CDR3 loop: CATGWSSTDTQYF. The CDR3 DNA reads as TGTGCCACGGGCTGGTCTAGCACAGATACGCAGTATTTT.

The rearrangement links TRBV6-5 to TRBJ2-3; 7 bases are shared with TRBD2. The germline CDR1 and CDR2 sequences are MNHEY and SVGAGI. The CDR3 totals 15 residues. V lost 2 bases to trimming and J lost 1 base; unmatched junction nucleotides: 3. In DNA, the CDR3 is TGTGCCAGCAGTTACGGCGCGGGGGGCACAGATACGCAGTATTTT. Translating gives CASSYGAGGTDTQYF.

J is TRBJ2-7 and V is TRBV5-1, with TRBD2 as a possible D gene (5 bases). The germline V gene encodes CDR1 SGHRS and CDR2 YFSETQ. The V end was cut by 3 bases, the J end by 0 bases, with 16 bases between. This CDR3 region has 16 residues. The CDR3 sequence: CASSSEGSRGSYEQYF. CDR3 coding DNA: TGCGCCAGCAGCTCCGAAGGGAGCCGAGGCTCCTACGAGCAGTACTTC.

This clone appeared once. The chain couples TRBV28 to TRBJ1-5; 9 nucleotides align to TRBD1. There are 15 residues in the CDR3. Trimming cost V 5 bases and J 5 bases; bases outside gene matches: 7. Germline CDR1 reads MDHEN; CDR2 reads SYDVKM. CDR3 bases: TGTGCCAGCAGTCCCCCGACAGGGGGGTATCAGCCCCAGCATTTT. Translating gives CASSPPTGGYQPQHF. Full variable domain (outside the CDR3, taken from reference TRBV28 and TRBJ1-5): DVKVTQSSRYLVKRTGEKVFLECVQDMDHENMFWYRQDPGLGLRLIYFSYDVKMKEKGDIPEGYSVSREKKERFSLILESASTNQTSMYLCASSPPTGGYQPQHFGDGTRLSIL.

The chain recombines TRBV11-2 with TRBJ2-3; TRBD2 matches 10 bases. With 0 bases clipped from V and 0 bases from J, the junction kept 12 bases outside the gene matches. CDR1 SGHAT and CDR2 FQNNGV come from the germline V gene. This CDR3 spans 20 amino acids. The DNA of the CDR3 is TGTGCCAGCAGCTTAGATTGGACTAGCGGCAACATACTCAGCACAGATACGCAGTATTTT. The encoded protein is CASSLDWTSGNILSTDTQYF.